Below, 24 T cell receptor beta chains from the same sample are listed, as sequenced in a study of post-analysis software for immune sequencing data. Findings and limits, study-wide: Included in a set of five TRBV segments more frequent in patients than controls were TRBV5-6, TRBV5-1 and TRBV20-1.

TCR beta cDNA libraries had unique molecular identifiers. TCRdb reprocessed the PCR reads via MiXCR and lists one record per CDR3 protein. The sample includes approximately 570,000 distinct CDR3 sequences, about 40% of them seen just once. No antigens are known for them. Source material: blood. The source is a girl between 10 and 17 years old with multiple sclerosis.

This clonotype came up a few times. This chain joins TRBV6-1 and TRBJ2-1; unclear D gene. The V gene lost 6 bases and the J gene lost 4 bases, with 7 bases spanning the gap. The CDR3 extends over 12 amino acids. Looked up from germline, CDR1 is MNHNS and CDR2 is SASEGT. The DNA of the CDR3 is TGTGCCAGCAGGTTGGGTTACAATGAGCAGTTCTTC. Its protein product is CASRLGYNEQFF.

This clonotype occurred a few times. V is TRBV6-2 or TRBV6-3 and J is TRBJ2-1, with TRBD1 matching 7 bases. The V segment lost 8 bases and the J segment 9 bases; nucleotides outside the gene matches: 16. Germline V lookup: CDR1 MNHEY, CDR2 SVGEGT. CDR3 length: 15 amino acids. The CDR3 here is CASAPGTERFTEQFF. CDR3 sequence (DNA): TGTGCCAGCGCCCCGGGGACAGAGAGGTTTACTGAGCAGTTCTTC.

This sequence joins TRBV6-6 and TRBJ1-2; D possibly corresponds to TRBD1 (5 bases). Trimming shortened V by 2 bases and J by 7 bases, and 5 bases separated the two germline ends. The length of the CDR3 is 11 residues. Germline CDR1 and CDR2: MNHNY and SVGAGI (reference sequence). CDR3 residues: CASSYQGGYTF. The CDR3, as DNA: TGTGCCAGCAGTTACCAGGGTGGCTACACCTTC.

The sample holds one count of this clonotype. The chain couples TRBV6-5 to TRBJ1-1, with TRBD1 identical over 7 bases. This CDR3 is built from 13 residues. V trimming: 11 bases; J trimming: 2 bases; junction bases outside the gene matches: 8. Per germline, CDR1 MNHEY and CDR2 SVGAGI. The CDR3 bases are TGTGCCGGCGCCAACAGGGGCAACACTGAAGCTTTCTTT. Amino acid sequence: CAGANRGNTEAFF.

The chain couples TRBV2 to TRBJ2-3; TRBD2 agrees at 13 bases. Germline CDR1 and CDR2: SNHLY and FYNNEI. V lost 8 bases to trimming and J lost 4 bases; unmatched junction nucleotides: 12. The CDR3 is 17 amino acids. As DNA, the CDR3 is TGTGCCAGCCAATACCGGACTAGCGGGAGCCCCGCAGATACGCAGTATTTT. Amino acids: CASQYRTSGSPADTQYF.

This chain links TRBV20-1 with TRBJ2-1; weak D call: TRBD1 (5 bases). The germline V gene has CDR1 DFQATT and CDR2 SNEGSKA (reference sequence). Trimming removed 2 bases at V and 2 bases at J, with 13 bases between. This CDR3 region has 15 residues. The CDR3 DNA follows: TGCAGTGCTAGACCCGCTTTGGGGCCCTACAATGAGCAGTTCTTC. Translation: CSARPALGPYNEQFF.

Worth noting for this clonotype: A junction boundary mismatches the germline segment, possibly from a read error. V gene TRBV7-2 combines with J gene TRBJ1-5; D perhaps matches TRBD1 (5 bases). Germline CDR1 is SGHTA and CDR2 is FQGNSA. The CDR3 runs to 15 residues. CDR3 region: CAGSLGQGGNQPQHF. DNA for the CDR3: TGTGCCGGCAGCCTGGGGCAGGGTGGAAATCAGCCCCAGCATTTT.

V usage is TRBV4-2 and J usage is TRBJ2-7; the D gene could be TRBD1 or TRBD2 (6 bases each). Germline V gene sequence: CDR1 LGHNA, CDR2 YNFKEQ. This CDR3 contains 16 residues. V gave up 0 bases and J gave up 1 base, with 13 bases separating them. CDR3 in amino acids: CASSQDAGTLSYEQYF. The CDR3 bases are TGTGCCAGCAGCCAAGATGCGGGGACACTTTCCTACGAGCAGTACTTC.

This clonotype has just one count. V gene TRBV3-1 combines with J gene TRBJ2-3, with no clear D. The CDR3 loop spans 12 amino acids. Germline-derived CDR1 and CDR2 are LGHDT and YNNKEL (reference sequence). With 0 bases removed from V and 8 bases from J, the gap between germline ends came to 6 bases. CDR3 residues: CASSQDLATQYF. The CDR3 nucleotides read TGTGCCAGCAGCCAAGATCTGGCTACGCAGTATTTT.

V usage is TRBV12-3 or TRBV12-4 and J usage is TRBJ2-5, with a weak D call TRBD2 (6 bases). V lost 2 bases and J lost 4, with 17 bases in between. CDR3 size: 16 residues. CDR3 residues: CASSLSFNTGVETQYF. The CDR3 region has the DNA TGTGCCAGCAGTTTATCTTTTAATACGGGAGTAGAGACCCAGTACTTC.

V usage is TRBV9 and J usage is TRBJ1-2; D might be TRBD1 (6 bases). CDR3 length: 14 residues. Trimming stripped 4 bases from V and 2 bases from J, with 12 bases between. Germline values: CDR1 SGDLS, CDR2 YYNGEE. The CDR3 loop is CASSPGGLNYGYTF. The DNA of the CDR3 is TGTGCCAGCAGCCCTGGGGGGCTAAACTATGGCTACACCTTC.

The chain carries TRBV7-9 and TRBJ2-3; 7 bases are a match to TRBD1. This CDR3 is 16 amino acids long. Looked up from germline, CDR1 is SEHNR and CDR2 is FQNEAQ (reference sequence). V dropped 5 bases and J dropped 4; count of bases not matched to a gene: 12. The CDR3 DNA is TGTGCCAGCAGCCTCAGACAGGGTCGATATGCAGATACGCAGTATTTT. As protein: CASSLRQGRYADTQYF.

The chain combines TRBV4-2 with TRBJ2-3; no reliable D call. V was shortened by 0 bases and J by 5 bases, with 6 bases between the two germline ends. Germline CDR1 and CDR2: LGHNA and YNFKEQ. The CDR3 runs 13 residues. CDR3 nucleotide sequence: TGTGCCAGCAGCCAAGATCCCGGAGATACGCAGTATTTT. Its translation: CASSQDPGDTQYF.

This clonotype was seen a single time. The rearrangement uses TRBV5-1 and TRBJ2-7; D possibly corresponds to TRBD1 (6 bases). Trimming removed 7 bases from V and 5 bases from J, with 19 bases in between. This CDR3 contains 14 residues. CDR1 is SGHRS and CDR2 is YFSETQ in the germline V gene. CDR3 coding DNA: TGCGCCAGCGCCCTATCAGACAGGAACCACGAGCAGTACTTC. Protein sequence: CASALSDRNHEQYF. Full variable domain (remainder filled in from reference TRBV5-1 and TRBJ2-7): KAGVTQTPRYLIKTRGQQVTLSCSPISGHRSVSWYQQTPGQGLQFLFEYFSETQRNKGNFPGRFSGRQFSNSRSEMNVSTLELGDSALYLCASALSDRNHEQYFGPGTRLTVT.

The V and J genes are TRBV3-1 and TRBJ1-4; D is undetermined. V dropped 4 bases and J dropped 4 bases, with 10 bases sitting between them. The CDR3 loop spans 14 amino acids. Germline assignment: CDR1 LGHDT and CDR2 YNNKEL (reference sequence). The CDR3 reads CASSLGSSNEKLFF. The CDR3, as DNA: TGTGCCAGCAGCCTCGGGAGCAGTAATGAAAAACTGTTTTTT.

The chain couples TRBV12-3 or TRBV12-4 to TRBJ2-3; D unclear. The V and J ends lost 6 bases and 5 bases respectively, with 15 bases between them. CDR3 size: 14 residues. The CDR3 spells CASRPPAPIDTQYF. The CDR3, as DNA: TGTGCCAGCAGACCACCAGCCCCAATAGATACGCAGTATTTT.

The gene calls are TRBV5-1 and TRBJ2-5; D gene uncertain. The CDR3 contains 13 residues. CDR1 is SGHRS, CDR2 YFSETQ, per germline. The V and J ends lost 5 bases and 2 bases respectively, with 10 bases between them. The CDR3 DNA sequence: TGCGCCAGCAGGGGTAGTCGGCAAGAGACCCAGTACTTC. Its protein is CASRGSRQETQYF.

The chain couples TRBV3-1 to TRBJ1-2; D is unclear. Per the germline V gene, CDR1 is LGHDT and CDR2 is YNNKEL (reference sequence). This CDR3 spans 16 amino acids. V lost 2 bases and J 4 bases, leaving 17 bases between the germline ends. DNA for the CDR3: TGTGCCAGCAGCCAAATCATGGTCCGGGAACCCTATGGCTACACCTTC. This translates into CASSQIMVREPYGYTF.

In regard to this clonotype: At one boundary the junction diverges from the germline segment, which might be a read error. V usage is TRBV12-3 or TRBV12-4 and J usage is TRBJ2-3; D is possibly TRBD1 (6 bases). The CDR3 length is 16 residues. CDR3 protein: CASSPGQLGRTDAQYF. CDR3 coding DNA: TGTGCCAGCAGCCCTGGTCAACTCGGAAGGACAGATGCGCAGTATTTT.

The rearrangement joins TRBV10-2 to TRBJ2-3; D might be TRBD2 (5 bases). The length of the CDR3 is 15 residues. Between the trimmed V and J ends, which lost 2 bases and 4 bases, there was a span of 13 bases. Germline values: CDR1 WSHSY, CDR2 SAAADI. CDR3 nucleotide sequence: TGCGCCAGCAGTGAGGAGGGCAGATTGGCAGATACGCAGTATTTT. This codes for CASSEEGRLADTQYF.

This clonotype was detected only a few times. This chain uses TRBV11-1 with TRBJ2-3; D gene ambiguous. The CDR3 covers 16 residues. Germline lookup yields CDR1 SGHAT and CDR2 FQDESV (reference sequence). V was trimmed by 6 bases and J by 5 bases, leaving 21 bases between them. The DNA for the CDR3 is TGTGCCAGCAGACCCCGGACCCAGCGAGGTGGAGATACGCAGTATTTT. The encoded protein is CASRPRTQRGGDTQYF.

The chain carries TRBV7-2 and TRBJ2-2, with D uncertain. The CDR3 extends over 15 amino acids. Trimming took off 2 bases at V and 0 bases at J, with 7 bases between the two ends. Looked up from germline, CDR1 is SGHTA and CDR2 is FQGNSA. CDR3 residues: CASSLRRSNTGELFF. The CDR3 region has the DNA TGTGCCAGCAGCTTAAGGCGTTCGAACACCGGGGAGCTGTTTTTT.

This sequence joins TRBV29-1 and TRBJ2-5, with D possibly matching TRBD2 (5 bases). This CDR3 comprises 13 residues. V was trimmed by 5 bases and J by 5 bases, leaving 15 bases between them. Germline CDR1 SQVTM, CDR2 ANQGSEA. The CDR3 region is CSVSARGRETQYF. In DNA form, the CDR3 reads TGCAGCGTTAGCGCCCGCGGGCGGGAGACCCAGTACTTC.

Notes on this clonotype: At one boundary the junction diverges from the germline segment, which might be a read error. The genes are TRBV12-3 or TRBV12-4 and TRBJ2-7; D could derive from TRBD1 or TRBD2 (6 bases each). This CDR3 has 12 residues. The CDR3, as DNA: TGTGCCAGCAGATTAGGGGGGTACGAGCAGTACTTC. Translated: CASRLGGYEQYF.